The TCR beta chain under discussion was sequenced for a study of high-grade serous ovarian cancer treatment subgroups. Tumor samples were obtained before definitive surgery or chemotherapy. The CDR3 has 14 amino acids. Per germline, CDR1 SGHDT and CDR2 YYEEEE. Trimming removed 4 bases from V and 0 bases from J, with 7 bases in between. Assay: immunoSEQ multiplex PCR; the TCRdb copy retains only in-frame clones and omits some. The sample contains about 40,000 clones, approximately 81% of which appear only once. The sample taken for sequencing was tumor tissue. The receptor's source is a human donor with high-grade serous ovarian cancer. V usage is TRBV5-6 and J usage is TRBJ2-2, with TRBD1 as a possible D gene (5 bases). Here the CDR3 reads CASSRQPNTGELFF. The CDR3 DNA reads as TGTGCCAGCAGCCGACAGCCGAACACCGGGGAGCTGTTTTTT.